A single TCR beta chain is shown here with its context. Primers used in a second PCR of about 6 to 11 cycles were a sample-barcoded 5' primer and a J-beta primer mix. TCRdb re-called the 5' RACE reads with MiXCR, one entry per CDR3 protein. The sample records hundreds of thousands of distinct CDR3 sequences, roughly 50% being singletons. This entry comes from a study of blood T cells in healthy people across ages. The CDR3 is 14 residues long. Germline CDR1 and CDR2: SGHDT and YYEEEE. Trimming took 7 bases from V and 8 from J, leaving 20 bases between them. Total RNA extraction produced at least 5.5 micrograms (per sample) for the study.

The material sequenced was blood. This TCR was recovered from a man in his fifties or sixties in good health. The genes are TRBV5-6 and TRBJ2-3; the D gene is possibly TRBD1 (6 bases). The CDR3, as DNA: TGTGCCAGCCAAGGGACATTCGGTAGTAGTACGCAGTATTTT. This gives the protein CASQGTFGSSTQYF.